These 30 T cell receptor beta chains were all obtained from the same sample, sequenced in a study of early T cells in non-severe SARS-CoV-2 infection. TCRdb called the 5' RACE reads again in MiXCR, with one record for every CDR3 protein. The data show around 88,000 distinct CDR3 sequences, roughly 14% seen once. Sequenced: whole blood. These receptors were obtained from an adult who was a healthcare worker with PCR-confirmed SARS-CoV-2 infection or an uninfected control (not recorded which).

This clonotype was found a few times. The chain recombines TRBV19 with TRBJ2-2, with a possible D match to TRBD2 (6 bases). V was trimmed by 3 bases and J by 7 bases, leaving 12 bases between them. The CDR3 runs 14 residues. Per germline, CDR1 LNHDA and CDR2 SQIVND (reference sequence). CDR3 region: CASSMRQGLGELFF. The CDR3 DNA is TGTGCCAGTAGTATGAGGCAGGGACTCGGGGAGCTGTTTTTT. Full variable domain (rest looked up from reference TRBV19 and TRBJ2-2): DGGITQSPKYLFRKEGQNVTLSCEQNLNHDAMYWYRQDPGQGLRLIYYSQIVNDFQKGDIAEGYSVSREKKESFPLTVTSAQKNPTAFYLCASSMRQGLGELFFGEGSRLTVL.

In this sample, this clonotype turned up a few times. V and J are TRBV7-8 and TRBJ1-5; 7 nucleotides line up with TRBD1. V lost 5 bases and J lost 3; bases outside the gene matches: 4. The CDR3 length is 14 residues. Germline V lookup: CDR1 SGHVS, CDR2 FQNEAQ. The CDR3 region is CASSRGTVNQPQHF. In DNA form, the CDR3 reads TGTGCCAGCAGCCGGGGGACAGTCAATCAGCCCCAGCATTTT.

This clonotype has more than one count but fewer than ten. This CDR3 reads CAWSGALGQGRNEQFF. The CDR3 nucleotides read TGTGCCTGGAGTGGGGCATTAGGGCAGGGGAGAAATGAGCAGTTCTTC. The rearrangement links TRBV30 to TRBJ2-1; D may be TRBD1 (6 bases). The CDR3 runs to 16 residues. From germline, CDR1 is GTSNPN and CDR2 SVGIG (reference sequence). V was cut by 1 base and J by 7 bases, with 20 bases left in between.

This clonotype has a handful of counts. J is TRBJ1-5 and V is TRBV4-1; no clear D gene. V lost 1 base to trimming and J lost 1 base, with 8 bases between them. CDR1 and CDR2 (germline): MGHRA, YSYEKL. The CDR3 runs to 15 residues. For the CDR3, the DNA is TGCGCCAGCAGCCAAGTTAGTCGGAGCAATCAGCCCCAGCATTTT. It is translated as CASSQVSRSNQPQHF.

This chain links TRBV5-4 with TRBJ2-3; possibly TRBD1 for D (5 bases). Germline V gives CDR1 SGHNT, CDR2 YYREEE (reference sequence). Trimming stripped 0 bases from V and 0 bases from J, with 5 bases between. The length of the CDR3 is 14 residues. The CDR3 nucleotides are TGTGCCAGCAGCTTGGGACAGAGCACAGATACGCAGTATTTT. As protein: CASSLGQSTDTQYF.

Only a few counts were recorded for this clonotype. This sequence joins TRBV3-1 and TRBJ2-1, with D unclear. CDR3 size: 12 residues. Trimming stripped 2 bases from V and 8 bases from J, with 7 bases between. From germline, CDR1 is LGHDT and CDR2 YNNKEL (reference sequence). The CDR3 sequence is CASSQRSDEQFF. The CDR3 DNA reads TGTGCCAGCAGCCAACGTTCGGATGAGCAGTTCTTC.

Ten or more counts support this clonotype. The rearrangement links TRBV6-4 to TRBJ2-1, with TRBD2 identical over 11 bases. The CDR3 runs to 17 residues. J lost 7 bases, V lost 0 bases, and 8 bases had no gene match. Per germline, CDR1 MRHNA and CDR2 SNTAGT. The CDR3 is CASSDSMGLAEKNEQFF. CDR3 bases: TGTGCCAGCAGTGACTCGATGGGACTAGCGGAAAAGAATGAGCAGTTCTTC.

Ten or more counts support this clonotype. The CDR3 spells CASSQDTDTQYF. The CDR3 DNA reads as TGTGCCAGCAGCCAAGACACAGATACGCAGTATTTT. The rearrangement uses TRBV4-2 and TRBJ2-3, with no clear D. Per germline, CDR1 LGHNA and CDR2 YNFKEQ. Trimming took 0 bases from V and 2 from J, leaving 0 bases between them. This CDR3 comprises 12 residues.

The V call is TRBV9, the J call TRBJ2-1; a weak D match, TRBD2 (6 bases). The CDR3 has 15 residues. V was cut by 0 bases and J by 2 bases, with 9 bases left in between. Germline CDR1 reads SGDLS; CDR2 reads YYNGEE. The CDR3 loop is CASSVGSGTYNEQFF. Here the CDR3 DNA reads TGTGCCAGCAGCGTAGGTAGCGGTACCTACAATGAGCAGTTCTTC.

CDR3 coding DNA: TGTGCCAGCATTAAACTCCGCTCCGATTCACCCCTCCACTTT. Protein: CASIKLRSDSPLHF. This rearrangement joins TRBV21-1 to TRBJ1-6. TRBV21-1 is labeled a pseudogene. The CDR3 consists of 14 residues.

This clonotype was seen only a few times. The chain recombines TRBV6-5 with TRBJ1-5; D is unclear. The V gene's germline CDR1 is MNHEY and CDR2 SVGAGI. The CDR3 length is 14 residues. Deletions cut 5 bases from V and 3 bases from J, with 11 bases between. The CDR3 bases are TGTGCCAGCAGTGCTCCGGGTACCAATCAGCCCCAGCATTTT. It translates to CASSAPGTNQPQHF.

This clonotype was observed many times. This chain links TRBV7-2 with TRBJ2-7, with 9 nucleotides matching TRBD2. With V trimmed by 3 bases and J by 3 bases, 3 bases remained unmatched. Germline lookup yields CDR1 SGHTA and CDR2 FQGNSA. CDR3 size: 14 residues. The DNA of the CDR3 is TGTGCCAGCAGCTTGCTAGCGGGATTCTACGAGCAGTACTTC. Translation: CASSLLAGFYEQYF.

This clonotype turned up a few times. V usage is TRBV7-6 and J usage is TRBJ2-1, with 13 nucleotides matching TRBD2. The CDR3 sequence is 16 residues long. The V gene end was trimmed by 8 bases and the J gene end by 7 bases; junction bases not matched to a gene: 11. Per germline, CDR1 SGHVS and CDR2 FNYEAQ. This CDR3 is CASDTGLAGDVNEQFF. In DNA, the CDR3 is TGTGCCAGCGACACCGGACTAGCGGGAGATGTGAATGAGCAGTTCTTC.

The rearrangement joins TRBV20-1 to TRBJ2-5, with D possibly being TRBD1 (5 bases). V was trimmed by 3 bases and J by 2 bases, leaving 7 bases between them. This CDR3 region has 12 residues. Germline loops: CDR1 DFQATT, CDR2 SNEGSKA (reference sequence). CDR3 loop: CSARGRQETQYF. The DNA for the CDR3 is TGCAGTGCTAGGGGGCGGCAAGAGACCCAGTACTTC.

This chain connects TRBV3-1 to TRBJ1-1; the D gene is possibly TRBD1 (5 bases). Between the trimmed V and J ends, which lost 0 bases and 3 bases, there was a span of 11 bases. There are 15 residues in the CDR3. Germline V lookup: CDR1 LGHDT, CDR2 YNNKEL (reference sequence). CDR3 amino acids: CASSQDQGRDTEAFF. The CDR3 DNA reads TGTGCCAGCAGCCAAGACCAGGGTCGAGACACTGAAGCTTTCTTT.

This clonotype was seen a handful of times. The chain is built from TRBV18 and TRBJ1-1; 8 nucleotides match TRBD1. CDR3 length: 16 amino acids. J gave up 1 base and V 3 bases, and 7 bases lay outside the gene matches. Germline values: CDR1 KGHSH, CDR2 LQKENI. The CDR3: CASSPVKTGENTEAFF. The CDR3 nucleotides are TGTGCCAGCTCACCCGTGAAGACAGGGGAGAACACTGAAGCTTTCTTT.

V is TRBV6-5 and J is TRBJ2-5; a weak D match, TRBD1 (5 bases). The CDR3 has 16 residues. Germline-derived CDR1 and CDR2 are MNHEY and SVGAGI. V shed 4 bases and J shed 5 bases, with 20 bases lying between them. The CDR3 region is CASSSLQTFPGETQYF. The CDR3 coding sequence is TGTGCCAGCAGTTCTCTCCAAACATTCCCAGGGGAGACCCAGTACTTC.

The chain employs TRBV30 and TRBJ1-6; no firm D call. Trimming shortened V by 0 bases and J by 7 bases, and 4 bases separated the two germline ends. Germline CDR1 is GTSNPN and CDR2 is SVGIG (reference sequence). The CDR3 loop spans 12 amino acids. The CDR3 DNA is TGTGCCTGGAGTGTATTGAATTCACCCCTCCACTTT. It specifies CAWSVLNSPLHF.

This clonotype has only a few counts. This chain uses TRBV20-1 with TRBJ1-1, with TRBD1 as a possible D gene (5 bases). CDR3 length: 14 amino acids. CDR1 is DFQATT and CDR2 is SNEGSKA in the germline V gene (reference sequence). V lost 3 bases, J lost 1 base, and 12 bases lay in between. CDR3: CSASPGHSNTEAFF. CDR3 DNA: TGCAGTGCTAGCCCAGGACACTCGAACACTGAAGCTTTCTTT.

In its sample, this clonotype was seen a few times. This chain connects TRBV3-1 to TRBJ2-7, with 11 nucleotides matching TRBD2. Germline V gives CDR1 LGHDT, CDR2 YNNKEL (reference sequence). The CDR3 length is 16 residues. Trimming at V came to 4 bases and at J to 0 bases, leaving 5 bases not matched to a gene. The CDR3 sequence: CASSPLGTSGSYEQYF. Here the CDR3 DNA reads TGTGCCAGCAGCCCCCTGGGGACTAGCGGCTCCTACGAGCAGTACTTC.

The gene calls are TRBV2 and TRBJ2-7, with unresolved D. Trimming left V 6 bases short and J 3 bases short, with 9 bases between. Germline V gene data show CDR1 as SNHLY and CDR2 as FYNNEI. The CDR3 runs to 12 residues. The CDR3 sequence: CASRPGRYEQYF. CDR3 DNA sequence: TGTGCCAGCAGGCCCGGCCGCTACGAGCAGTACTTC.

V usage is TRBV10-2 and J usage is TRBJ2-3; 7 bases are a match to TRBD2. V shed 0 bases and J 2 bases; nucleotides not matched to a gene: 2. Germline CDR1 and CDR2: WSHSY and SAAADI. The CDR3 has 15 amino acids. The CDR3 loop is CASSESGGNTDTQYF. The CDR3 DNA is TGCGCCAGCAGTGAGTCGGGAGGGAACACAGATACGCAGTATTTT.

The genes are TRBV18 and TRBJ2-7; 8 nucleotides align to TRBD2. V gave up 3 bases and J gave up 3 bases; unmatched junction bases: 7. Germline loops: CDR1 KGHSH, CDR2 LQKENI. This CDR3 is 15 amino acids long. CDR3: CASSPSGGGLYEQYF. Written as DNA, the CDR3 is TGTGCCAGCTCACCCAGCGGGGGAGGCCTCTACGAGCAGTACTTC.

A few counts support this clonotype. The chain has TRBV7-3 and TRBJ2-1, with TRBD2 identical over 9 bases. The CDR3 extends over 16 amino acids. Germline CDR1 SGHTA, CDR2 FQGTGA. V lost 6 bases, J lost 5 bases, and 11 bases stayed unmatched. CDR3 loop: CASSSAGTSRHNEQFF. The CDR3 DNA follows: TGTGCCAGCAGTTCTGCCGGGACTAGCCGACACAATGAGCAGTTCTTC.

The chain employs TRBV16 and TRBJ2-7; possibly TRBD1 for D (5 bases). The CDR3 is made up of 16 amino acids. The V end was cut by 0 bases, the J end by 3 bases, with 15 bases between. From germline, CDR1 is KGHSY and CDR2 FQNENV. The CDR3 DNA follows: TGTGCCAGCAGCCAATCGGACGCAGGGATCATCTACGAGCAGTACTTC. It is translated as CASSQSDAGIIYEQYF.

This clonotype appeared many times. V and J are TRBV20-1 and TRBJ2-3; 8 bases are a match to TRBD2. With V trimmed by 3 bases and J by 4 bases, 9 bases remained unmatched. Germline-derived CDR1 and CDR2 are DFQATT and SNEGSKA (reference sequence). This CDR3 spans 15 amino acids. As DNA, the CDR3 is TGCAGTGCTAGTAATAGCGGGAACCTCGCAGATACGCAGTATTTT. It specifies CSASNSGNLADTQYF.

This clonotype was seen a handful of times. The V call is TRBV6-2 or TRBV6-3, the J call TRBJ1-2; TRBD1 agrees at 7 bases. This CDR3 is 14 amino acids long. Germline loops: CDR1 MNHEY, CDR2 SVGEGT. V lost 5 bases and J lost 4; bases outside the gene matches: 7. This chain's CDR3 is CASSREGQIYGYTF. The DNA of the CDR3 is TGTGCCAGCAGTCGCGAGGGACAGATCTATGGCTACACCTTC.

There are a few counts of this clonotype. The gene calls are TRBV5-1 and TRBJ1-1; D call uncertain. CDR3 length: 14 residues. Trimming took 0 bases from V and 0 from J, leaving 6 bases between them. The germline V gene has CDR1 SGHRS and CDR2 YFSETQ. The CDR3 loop reads CASSLDSLNTEAFF. CDR3 in DNA: TGCGCCAGCAGCTTGGACAGTTTGAACACTGAAGCTTTCTTT.

This clonotype was recorded many times. V gene TRBV29-1 combines with J gene TRBJ2-1, with TRBD1 matching over 8 bases. Trimming at V came to 5 bases and at J to 5 bases, leaving 8 bases not matched to a gene. Germline V gives CDR1 SQVTM, CDR2 ANQGSEA. The CDR3 spans 14 residues. CDR3 amino acids: CSVRQGRFDNEQFF. The DNA for the CDR3 is TGCAGCGTTCGACAGGGGCGATTTGACAATGAGCAGTTCTTC.

This clonotype is a singleton in its sample. The chain is built from TRBV5-1 and TRBJ2-1; D is unclear. CDR3 length equals 12 residues. Germline-derived CDR1 and CDR2 are SGHRS and YFSETQ. Trimming pared 0 bases from V and 9 bases from J, leaving 7 bases between. The CDR3 coding sequence is TGCGCCAGCAGCTTGGCGGGCGCTGAGCAGTTCTTC. The encoded protein is CASSLAGAEQFF. The full variable domain, completed using reference TRBV5-1 and TRBJ2-1, is KAGVTQTPRYLIKTRGQQVTLSCSPISGHRSVSWYQQTPGQGLQFLFEYFSETQRNKGNFPGRFSGRQFSNSRSEMNVSTLELGDSALYLCASSLAGAEQFFGPGTRLTVL.